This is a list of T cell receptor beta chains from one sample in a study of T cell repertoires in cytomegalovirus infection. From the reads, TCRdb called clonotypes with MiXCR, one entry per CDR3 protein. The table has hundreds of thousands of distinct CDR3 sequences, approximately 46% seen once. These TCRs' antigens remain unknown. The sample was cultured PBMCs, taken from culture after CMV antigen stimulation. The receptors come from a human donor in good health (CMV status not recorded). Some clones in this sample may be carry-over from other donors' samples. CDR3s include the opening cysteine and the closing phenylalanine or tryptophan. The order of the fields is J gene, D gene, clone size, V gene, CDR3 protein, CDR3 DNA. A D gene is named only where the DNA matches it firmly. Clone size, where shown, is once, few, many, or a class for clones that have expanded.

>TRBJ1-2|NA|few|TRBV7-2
CASRIGWENYGYTF
TGTGCCAGCAGAATAGGATGGGAGAACTATGGCTACACCTTC
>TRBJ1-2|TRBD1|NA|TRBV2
CASRKGQTYGYTF
TGTGCCAGCAGGAAGGGACAGACCTATGGCTACACCTTC
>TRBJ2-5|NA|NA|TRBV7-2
CASSLPDGGQETQYF
TGTGCCAGCAGCCTCCCCGATGGGGGGCAGGAGACCCAGTACTTC
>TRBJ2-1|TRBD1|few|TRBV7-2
CASSPAGQAQFF
TGTGCCAGCAGCCCCGCGGGACAGGCTCAGTTCTTC
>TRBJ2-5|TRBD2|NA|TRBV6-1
CASSEARGETQYF
TGTGCCAGCAGTGAAGCGCGGGGGGAGACCCAGTACTTC
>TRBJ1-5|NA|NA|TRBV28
CATGGVRQPQHF
TGTGCCACCGGGGGGGTACGGCAGCCCCAGCATTTT
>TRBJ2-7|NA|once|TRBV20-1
CSATETGDAYEQYF
TGCAGTGCTACCGAAACGGGGGATGCCTACGAGCAGTACTTC
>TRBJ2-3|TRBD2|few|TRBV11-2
CASSLRTSGGSDTQYF
TGTGCCAGCAGCCTGCGGACTAGCGGGGGGTCAGATACGCAGTATTTT
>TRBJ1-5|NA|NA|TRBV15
CATSRDIGRAIQPQHF
TGTGCCACCAGCAGAGACATCGGCAGGGCTATTCAGCCCCAGCATTTT
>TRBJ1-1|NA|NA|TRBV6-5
CASSYQGHTEAFF
TGTGCCAGCAGTTATCAGGGGCACACTGAAGCTTTCTTT
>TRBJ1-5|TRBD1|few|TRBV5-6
CASSLNRDRGFIKPQHF
TGTGCCAGCAGCCTCAACCGGGACAGGGGCTTTATCAAGCCCCAGCATTTT
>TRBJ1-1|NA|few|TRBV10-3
CAIRRLFGPNTEAFF
TGTGCCATCAGGAGACTCTTTGGGCCCAACACTGAAGCTTTCTTT
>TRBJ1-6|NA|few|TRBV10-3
CAISVTGDRDSPLHF
TGTGCCATCAGTGTGACCGGGGACCGGGATTCACCCCTCCACTTT
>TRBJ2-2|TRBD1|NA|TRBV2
CASSYRQGNGGELFF
TGTGCCAGCAGCTACCGACAGGGGAATGGCGGGGAGCTGTTTTTT
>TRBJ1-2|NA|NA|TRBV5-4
CASSISFGNYGYTF
TGTGCCAGCAGCATATCCTTTGGCAACTATGGCTACACCTTC
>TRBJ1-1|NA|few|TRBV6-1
CASKSQSGNTEAFF
TGTGCCAGCAAATCCCAATCGGGGAACACTGAAGCTTTCTTT
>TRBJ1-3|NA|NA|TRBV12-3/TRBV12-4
CASSLVGRVNSGNTIYF
TGTGCCAGCAGTTTGGTTGGGAGGGTGAACTCTGGAAACACCATATATTTT
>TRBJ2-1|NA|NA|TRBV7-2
CASTHQRRNEQFF
TGTGCCAGCACCCACCAACGGCGGAATGAGCAGTTCTTC
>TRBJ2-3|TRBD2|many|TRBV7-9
CASNQAGSTDTQYF
TGTGCCAGCAACCAAGCGGGGAGCACAGATACGCAGTATTTT
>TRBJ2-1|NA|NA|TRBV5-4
CASSYGRDSYNEQFF
TGTGCCAGCAGCTATGGACGGGACTCCTACAATGAGCAGTTCTTC
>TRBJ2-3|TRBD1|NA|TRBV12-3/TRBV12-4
CASSWGQRTDTQYF
TGTGCCAGCAGTTGGGGACAGCGCACAGATACGCAGTATTTT
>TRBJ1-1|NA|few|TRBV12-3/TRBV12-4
CASSWGPGAFF
TGTGCCAGCAGCTGGGGGCCTGGAGCTTTCTTT
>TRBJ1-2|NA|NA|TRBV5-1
CASSLQGKIDGYTF
TGCGCCAGCAGCTTGCAGGGGAAAATCGATGGCTACACCTTC
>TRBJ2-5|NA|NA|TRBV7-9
CASSGLAETQYF
TGTGCCAGCAGTGGTCTGGCGGAGACCCAGTACTTC
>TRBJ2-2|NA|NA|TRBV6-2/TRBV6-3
CASSSHREINTGELFF
TGTGCCAGCAGTTCCCACCGGGAGATAAACACCGGGGAGCTGTTTTTT
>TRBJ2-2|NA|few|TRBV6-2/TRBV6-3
CASTTRSGPGELFF
TGTGCCAGCACTACCAGGTCGGGGCCCGGGGAGCTGTTTTTT
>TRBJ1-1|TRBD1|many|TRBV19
CASSLGRTGGNTEAFF
TGTGCCAGTAGTCTCGGCCGGACAGGGGGGAACACTGAAGCTTTCTTT
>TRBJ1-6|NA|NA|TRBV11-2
CASSLPTRHYNSPLHF
TGTGCCAGCAGCTTACCCACCCGGCATTATAATTCACCCCTCCACTTT
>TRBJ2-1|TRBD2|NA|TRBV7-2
CASSFTSGRDNEQFF
TGTGCCAGCAGCTTCACTAGCGGGAGGGACAATGAGCAGTTCTTC
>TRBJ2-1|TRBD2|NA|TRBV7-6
CASSPRLVAGPNQFF
TGTGCCAGCAGCCCACGACTAGTAGCGGGGCCAAATCAGTTCTTC
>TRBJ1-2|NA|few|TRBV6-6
CASSYTLGLGPTNYGYTF
TGTGCCAGCAGTTACACCCTAGGGCTGGGGCCTACTAACTATGGCTACACCTTC
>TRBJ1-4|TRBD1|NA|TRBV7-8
CASSLPRSGQGSEKLFF
TGTGCCAGCAGCTTACCCCGATCGGGACAGGGAAGCGAAAAACTGTTTTTT
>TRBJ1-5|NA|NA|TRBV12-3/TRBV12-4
CASRPGNQPQHF
TGTGCCAGCAGGCCGGGTAATCAGCCCCAGCATTTT
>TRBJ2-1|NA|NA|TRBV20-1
CSVFSAYNEQFF
TGCAGTGTCTTCTCTGCCTACAATGAGCAGTTCTTC
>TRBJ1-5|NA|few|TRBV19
CASSRTGTVDQPQHF
TGTGCCAGTAGTCGTACAGGAACGGTTGATCAGCCCCAGCATTTT
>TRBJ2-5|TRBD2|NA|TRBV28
CASSLASGSQETQYF
TGTGCCAGCAGTTTAGCAAGCGGGAGTCAGGAGACCCAGTACTTC
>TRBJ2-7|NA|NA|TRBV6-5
CASSRGSTGEQYF
TGTGCCAGTAGTCGGGGGAGCACGGGCGAGCAGTACTTC
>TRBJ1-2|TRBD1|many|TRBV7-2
CASSSAGQGAGGYTF
TGTGCCAGCAGCTCCGCTGGGCAGGGGGCGGGTGGCTACACCTTC
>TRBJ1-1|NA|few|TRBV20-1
CSGHGAARTEAFF
TGCAGTGGTCATGGTGCGGCGCGCACTGAAGCTTTCTTT
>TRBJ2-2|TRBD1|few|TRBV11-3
CASSLDRWDSANTGELFF
TGTGCCAGCAGCTTAGATCGGTGGGACAGCGCGAACACCGGGGAGCTGTTTTTT
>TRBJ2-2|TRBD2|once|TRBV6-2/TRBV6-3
CASSYPRTRVSSGANTGELFF
TGTGCCAGCAGTTACCCTCGAACCAGGGTGTCTAGCGGAGCGAACACCGGGGAGCTGTTTTTT
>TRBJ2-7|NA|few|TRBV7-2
CASRYTGTSYEQYF
TGTGCCAGCAGGTATACCGGGACCTCCTACGAGCAGTACTTC
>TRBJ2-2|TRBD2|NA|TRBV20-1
CSARDQGLDSGELFF
TGCAGTGCTAGAGATCAGGGACTAGACTCCGGGGAGCTGTTTTTT
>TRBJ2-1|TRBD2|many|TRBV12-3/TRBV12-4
CASRLKGLAALLSYNEQFF
TGTGCCAGCAGACTAAAAGGGCTAGCGGCACTCCTCTCCTACAATGAGCAGTTCTTC
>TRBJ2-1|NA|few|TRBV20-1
CSAPRGPNEQFF
TGCAGTGCCCCCCGAGGGCCTAATGAGCAGTTCTTC
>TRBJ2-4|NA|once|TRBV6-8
CASPVTREPKNIQYF
TGTGCCAGCCCAGTTACGAGGGAGCCCAAAAACATTCAGTACTTC
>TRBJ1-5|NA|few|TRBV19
CASTSDRRGNQPQHF
TGTGCCAGTACCTCGGACAGAAGAGGCAATCAGCCCCAGCATTTT
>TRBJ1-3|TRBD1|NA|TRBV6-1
CASMDRDSGNTIYF
TGTGCCAGCATGGACAGGGACTCTGGAAACACCATATATTTT
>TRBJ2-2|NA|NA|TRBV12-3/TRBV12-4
CASSFWGVETGELFF
TGTGCCAGCAGTTTTTGGGGGGTAGAGACCGGGGAGCTGTTTTTT
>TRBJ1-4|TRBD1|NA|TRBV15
CATSIPRDRLFHEKLFF
TGTGCCACCAGCATTCCCCGGGACAGATTATTCCATGAAAAACTGTTTTTT
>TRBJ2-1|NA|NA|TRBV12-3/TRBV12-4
CASSPSRVGEQFF
TGTGCCAGCAGTCCCTCCCGGGTAGGTGAGCAGTTCTTC
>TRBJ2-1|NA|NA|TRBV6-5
CASVSPGVYNEQFF
TGTGCCAGCGTTTCCCCGGGGGTCTACAATGAGCAGTTCTTC